This T cell receptor (beta chain) was recovered during a study of blood T cell repertoires in COVID-19. Turning to the study itself: Material from acute and convalescent COVID-19 was sourced from the United States, Italy and Spain.

Authors' analysis steps: Quantification of nucleated cells was approximated via reference gene primer amplification. Profiled with immunoSEQ multiplex PCR; TCRdb holds only in-frame clones, not every one. D and trimming come from the DNA, and the V and J calls and clone size come from that table. Here the sample spans over 100,000 clones, roughly 84% being singletons. Sequencing input: peripheral blood. This sequence originates from a human donor in a cohort sampled during active COVID-19.

CDR3 DNA: TGTGCCAGCAGCAAGGGACAGGGATACGGCTACACCTTC. Protein: CASSKGQGYGYTF. V gene TRBV7-2 combines with J gene TRBJ1-2; TRBD1 aligns across 9 bases. Unmatched junction bases numbered 6, after V lost 5 bases and J lost 8 bases. Germline assignment: CDR1 SGHTA and CDR2 FQGNSA. The CDR3 loop spans 13 amino acids.